The T cell receptor beta chain described here comes from a study of blood T cell repertoires in COVID-19 (dated by TCRdb to the early 2020s). Study-wide context: The collaborator samples originated in the United States, Italy and Spain and spanned the acute and convalescent phases of COVID-19. The material from the prospective study consisted of cDNA or gDNA derived from T cells, B-cell-depleted T cells, or PBMCs. Subjects who had been exposed to COVID-19, were actively infected with it, or had recovered from it provided the deeply sampled blood TCRbeta repertoires that made up the dataset. The repertoires were made available in a free public database intended to serve as a resource for research on the immune response to SARS-CoV-2. Samples were obtained from the ongoing ImmuneRACE study (first 160 participants) and from over 1,000 subjects provided by 6 global collaborators. A de-identified subject ID, COVID-19 status, age in years and sex were almost always included in the sample metadata. Where available, HLA class I and class II types were taken from metadata supplied by the sample provider and were not determined by assay-based typing. Study-wide findings and limitations: The quantity of clinical and demographic metadata differed by source and by participant and was supplied without curation.

CDR1 and CDR2, looked up from the germline V gene, are MDHEN and SYDVKM. The V and J ends are trimmed by 2 bases and 1 base, leaving 5 bases between them. CDR3 length: 13 amino acids, cysteine to phenylalanine. Solely the CDR3 DNA is kept, with 39 bases framed from the first base. The immunoSEQ Assay, a bias-controlled multiplex PCR, was used to amplify TCRbeta CDR3 regions from genomic DNA. The authors processed their data as follows. The number of nucleated cells in each sample was estimated by amplification of reference gene primers within the assay. Sequence reads were collapsed and filtered to measure the absolute abundance of every unique TCRbeta CDR3 rearrangement. For each sample, productive Simpson clonality was calculated as the square root of Simpson's diversity index over productive rearrangements. Entries here come from immuneACCESS through TCRdb and include only in-frame sequences with V and J called. Some clones fail to appear in such tables; in the studies checked, an unresolved V gene covers under half of the shortfall, and the cause of the remainder is unknown. V and J calls and clone size are as listed in that table; D and trimming were resolved from the DNA. The sample records 150,000 to 200,000 clones, approximately 79% of which are singletons. The ten top clones hold approximately 14% of the sample.

With regard to this clone: The antigen it recognizes is unknown. No quality values exist for individual bases; no much larger clone is one base distant.

Collaborating institutions collected whole blood in K2EDTA tubes following their own protocols. For TCRbeta analysis, collaborator samples were shipped as frozen whole blood, as isolated PBMCs, or as DNA extracted from either sample type. The sequenced sample consisted of peripheral blood. The sequence links TRBV28 to TRBJ1-2; a confident D gene designation cannot be given. This sequence was found in a man aged 30 to 39 with active or convalescent COVID-19. The nucleotide sequence is given as TGTGCCAGCAGTTTACGGGTTAACTATGGCTACACCTTC. This codes for CASSLRVNYGYTF.